The 20 T cell receptor beta chains below come from one sample, sequenced in a study of T cell responses to AZD1222 COVID-19 vaccine. This table comes from immunoSEQ multiplex PCR, and its TCRdb copy is limited to in-frame clones, with some not included. The sample yields roughly 13,000 clones, roughly four fifths seen once. This specimen was peripheral blood, taken 28 days after the second AZD1222 dose. These TCRs come from an adult who received the AZD1222 COVID-19 vaccine.

This chain links TRBV30 with TRBJ1-1; TRBD1 aligns across 8 bases. This CDR3 has 15 residues. Germline assignment: CDR1 GTSNPN and CDR2 SVGIG (reference sequence). Trimming took 2 bases from V and 3 from J; bases not matched to a gene: 8. The DNA for the CDR3 is TGTGCCTGGAGTCCCCCCGACAGGGGATACACTGAAGCTTTCTTT. Encoded protein: CAWSPPDRGYTEAFF.

The genes are TRBV6-1 and TRBJ2-4; no definite D call. Germline CDR1 and CDR2: MNHNS and SASEGT. The CDR3 totals 13 residues. Trimming removed 0 bases at V and 5 bases at J, with 5 bases between. CDR3 in amino acids: CASSEATQNIQYF. The CDR3 region has the DNA TGTGCCAGCAGTGAAGCTACGCAAAACATTCAGTACTTC.

J is TRBJ1-6 and V is TRBV6-1; maybe TRBD1 (5 bases). This CDR3 has 14 amino acids. CDR1 and CDR2 (germline): MNHNS, SASEGT. Trimming removed 2 bases at V and 6 bases at J, with 8 bases between. Here the CDR3 DNA reads TGTGCCAGCAGTGAACTGGACACTAATTCACCCCTCCACTTT. Amino acid sequence: CASSELDTNSPLHF.

V gene TRBV24-1 combines with J gene TRBJ2-3; D unresolved. The germline CDR1 and CDR2 sequences are KGHDR and SFDVKD. Trimming shortened V by 7 bases and J by 0 bases, and 4 bases separated the two germline ends. The CDR3 covers 12 residues. CDR3 in DNA: TGTGCCACCAGCGCTAGCACAGATACGCAGTATTTT. Its translation is CATSASTDTQYF.

This chain joins TRBV28 and TRBJ1-5; D uncertain. V was pared by 6 bases and J by 0 bases, with 18 bases between. CDR3 size: 17 residues. Germline V lookup: CDR1 MDHEN, CDR2 SYDVKM. Here the CDR3 reads CASSRGGSIDSNQPQHF. The CDR3 nucleotides read TGTGCCAGCAGCCGAGGTGGGAGTATTGATAGCAATCAGCCCCAGCATTTT. The full variable domain, with the rest looked up from reference TRBV28 and TRBJ1-5, is DVKVTQSSRYLVKRTGEKVFLECVQDMDHENMFWYRQDPGLGLRLIYFSYDVKMKEKGDIPEGYSVSREKKERFSLILESASTNQTSMYLCASSRGGSIDSNQPQHFGDGTRLSIL.

This clone was counted between two and nine times. The CDR3 bases are TGTGCCAGCAGCCGGCGGCTAGCGGGAGGCAATGAGCAGTTCTTC. The encoded protein is CASSRRLAGGNEQFF. The chain is built from TRBV5-4 and TRBJ2-1; TRBD2 matches at 11 bases. The CDR3 extends over 15 amino acids. Looked up from germline, CDR1 is SGHNT and CDR2 is YYREEE (reference sequence). V trimming: 4 bases; J trimming: 6 bases; junction bases outside the gene matches: 6.

This chain links TRBV27 with TRBJ1-5; 8 nucleotides line up with TRBD1. This CDR3 spans 15 amino acids. The J segment lost 4 bases and the V segment lost 5 bases, leaving 7 bases of the junction unmatched. Germline CDR1 is MNHEY and CDR2 is SMNVEV (reference sequence). CDR3 protein: CASSASGDRNQPQHF. CDR3 sequence (DNA): TGTGCCAGCAGTGCATCGGGGGACAGGAATCAGCCCCAGCATTTT.

The chain is built from TRBV2 and TRBJ1-4; perhaps TRBD1 as D (5 bases). The CDR3 is 15 residues long. V was cut by 2 bases and J by 3 bases, with 10 bases left in between. The V gene's germline CDR1 is SNHLY and CDR2 FYNNEI. CDR3 nucleotides: TGTGCCAGCAGTGAAACGGGGCCTCCTAATGAAAAACTGTTTTTT. This translates into CASSETGPPNEKLFF.

This clone was seen just once. This chain uses TRBV28 with TRBJ1-4, with 10 bases lining up with TRBD1. The V segment lost 5 bases and the J segment 6 bases; nucleotides outside the gene matches: 3. Per the germline V gene, CDR1 is MDHEN and CDR2 is SYDVKM. The CDR3 has 14 amino acids. The CDR3 region has the DNA TGTGCCAGCAGTCCGGGGACAGGGGATGAAAAACTGTTTTTT. Its protein product is CASSPGTGDEKLFF.

This clone occurred a few times. The rearrangement joins TRBV11-1 to TRBJ2-1; unclear D gene. The CDR3 runs to 14 residues. Trimming shortened V by 1 base and J by 4 bases, and 8 bases separated the two germline ends. The germline gives CDR1 SGHAT, CDR2 FQDESV (reference sequence). The CDR3 coding sequence is TGTGCCAGCAGCTTAGGGTGGATATACAATGAGCAGTTCTTC. Amino acid sequence: CASSLGWIYNEQFF.

This chain connects TRBV28 to TRBJ2-1, with 10 bases lining up with TRBD2. With V trimmed by 6 bases and J by 6 bases, 11 bases remained unmatched. From germline, CDR1 is MDHEN and CDR2 SYDVKM. The CDR3 is 16 residues long. CDR3 region: CASRSQAGGRRNEQFF. The DNA for the CDR3 is TGTGCCAGCAGGTCGCAAGCGGGAGGGCGGCGCAATGAGCAGTTCTTC.

The rearrangement uses TRBV18 and TRBJ1-6, with 8 bases identical to TRBD1. CDR1 and CDR2 (germline): KGHSH, LQKENI. V dropped 4 bases and J dropped 12; count of bases not matched to a gene: 8. The CDR3 spans 14 residues. CDR3 nucleotide sequence: TGTGCCAGCTCACGGACAGGGTCGCCTTTACCCCTCCACTTT. As protein: CASSRTGSPLPLHF.

The CDR3 DNA is TGTGCCAGCAGTTACTCCACAGGGATGGGTAATTCACCCCTCCACTTT. It encodes CASSYSTGMGNSPLHF. This chain joins TRBV6-5 and TRBJ1-6, with D perhaps matching TRBD1 (6 bases). Trimming pared 0 bases from V and 6 bases from J, leaving 12 bases between. Germline-derived CDR1 and CDR2 are MNHEY and SVGAGI. This CDR3 has 16 residues.

This clone was observed a few times. The chain couples TRBV10-3 to TRBJ1-1; no clear D. CDR3 size: 16 residues. Trimming took 0 bases from V and 0 from J, leaving 11 bases between them. The germline V gene has CDR1 ENHRY and CDR2 SYGVKD. DNA for the CDR3: TGTGCCATCAGTGAGTCCCCACCGGCAGTGAACACTGAAGCTTTCTTT. Its protein is CAISESPPAVNTEAFF.

The genes are TRBV29-1 and TRBJ1-1; D unresolved. Germline CDR1 reads SQVTM; CDR2 reads ANQGSEA. This CDR3 has 12 residues. Trimming took 0 bases from V and 4 from J, leaving 6 bases between them. As DNA, the CDR3 is TGCAGCGTTGAAGATGAAGCCACTGAAGCTTTCTTT. This translates into CSVEDEATEAFF.

The chain recombines TRBV28 with TRBJ1-5; D not resolved. The CDR3 covers 13 residues. CDR1 MDHEN and CDR2 SYDVKM come from the germline V gene. The V gene lost 4 bases and the J gene lost 0 bases, with 4 bases spanning the gap. CDR3: CASSWGSNQPQHF. As DNA, the CDR3 is TGTGCCAGCAGTTGGGGTAGCAATCAGCCCCAGCATTTT.

V usage is TRBV13 and J usage is TRBJ2-2; D remains ambiguous. The V end was cut by 6 bases, the J end by 6 bases, with 8 bases between. Germline CDR1 and CDR2: PRHDT and FYEKMQ (reference sequence). This CDR3 comprises 12 residues. CDR3 sequence (DNA): TGTGCCAGCAGAACGTATGCCGGGGAGCTGTTTTTT. This sequence encodes CASRTYAGELFF.

The chain recombines TRBV7-9 with TRBJ2-3; 11 nucleotides align to TRBD2. The CDR3 spans 16 residues. V lost 5 bases, J lost 6 bases, and 10 bases stayed unmatched. Germline-derived CDR1 and CDR2 are SEHNR and FQNEAQ (reference sequence). The CDR3 loop is CASSMGLAAEGDTQYF. As DNA, the CDR3 is TGTGCCAGCAGCATGGGACTAGCGGCCGAGGGGGATACGCAGTATTTT.

CDR3 region: CASRSTSGIGRGNEQYF. CDR3 nucleotides: TGTGCCAGCAGATCCACATCAGGGATCGGAAGGGGTAACGAGCAGTACTTC. V usage is TRBV7-9 and J usage is TRBJ2-7; D perhaps matches TRBD1 (5 bases). Trimming took off 6 bases at V and 5 bases at J, with 26 bases between the two ends. The germline gives CDR1 SEHNR, CDR2 FQNEAQ (reference sequence). This CDR3 contains 17 residues.

The V and J genes are TRBV9 and TRBJ2-5, with a tentative D call TRBD2 (5 bases). Germline CDR1 and CDR2: SGDLS and YYNGEE. The CDR3 extends over 15 amino acids. V was cut by 3 bases and J by 5 bases, with 17 bases left in between. This chain's CDR3 is CASSALGESGETQYF. Written as DNA, the CDR3 is TGTGCCAGCAGCGCCCTGGGAGAATCGGGCGAGACCCAGTACTTC. Together with reference TRBV9 and TRBJ2-5, the CDR3 gives the full variable domain: DSGVTQTPKHLITATGQRVTLRCSPRSGDLSVYWYQQSLDQGLQFLIQYYNGEERAKGNILERFSAQQFPDLHSELNLSSLELGDSALYFCASSALGESGETQYFGPGTRLLVL.